This T cell receptor (beta chain) is from a study of blood T cells in healthy people across ages (dated by TCRdb to between 2015 and 2017). About the study as a whole: In model experiments, template switching captured roughly one uniquely barcoded TCR beta cDNA molecule for every two T cells. The study measured age-related changes in TCR beta repertoire diversity using deep sequencing normalized with unique cDNA molecular identifiers. Two additional independent replicas of 1 million unique cDNA reads from the same blood draw were analyzed for two donors (one aged 18 to 30 and one aged 80 or older). Four age groups were formed from the donors: young (average roughly 15 years), middle-aged (around 40), aged (62) and long-lived (less than 85). Results the study describes overall, beyond this receptor: Since profiling was done on bulk unsorted PBMCs, naive and antigen-experienced compartments could not be conclusively compared. The CMV infection status of donors was not known, potentially confounding age-related changes in expanded clonotypes. Compared with the aged group, more naive CD4+ T cells, fewer expanded clones and increased TCR diversity were shown by the long-lived group, suggesting age selection. There was a strong correlation between observed TCR beta diversity and the percentage of naive T cells measured by flow cytometry. Total diversity estimates from one million sequenced T cells were considered lower bounds and underestimates. Observed TCR beta diversity per million T cells fell roughly linearly with age, and a significant reduction was already apparent by age around 44.

The CDR3 starts with the cysteine, ends with the phenylalanine, and has 13 residues. The entry retains the CDR3 DNA only, 39 bases that are in frame from base 1. Between the V and J ends, shortened by 3 bases and 1 base respectively, the junction contains 5 bases. The germline V gene provides CDR1 SGHTA and CDR2 FQGNSA. This clonotype appeared many times. What this receptor recognizes is not known. No quality values exist for individual bases; no much larger clone is one base distant. The 40 or so donors, aged roughly 6 to 100 years, were systemically healthy Caucasian individuals from Russia. Around 9.8 milliliters of peripheral blood were collected from each donor into EDTA-treated Vacutainer tubes. Ficoll-Paque density-gradient centrifugation was used to isolate PBMCs, with at least 7 million per sample. Total RNA, at least 6 micrograms per sample, was extracted from PBMCs with Trizol reagent. The percentages of naive CD45RAhigh/CD27high T cells were determined by flow cytometry on a PBMC aliquot from every donor.

Library preparation used 5' RACE. TCRdb lists the instrument as Illumina HiSeq 2500. The second PCR ran for roughly 7 to 12 cycles and used a J-beta primer mix along with a sample-barcoded 5' primer. A template-switch 5' adaptor carrying 12 random nucleotides introduced a unique molecular identifier onto each TCR beta cDNA molecule. Each sample yielded at least 3 million CDR3-containing paired-end reads. All of the RNA was converted into first-strand cDNA using the Mint cDNA synthesis kit, with a TRBC-specific oligonucleotide serving as the primer. After uracil-DNA glycosylase treatment, a first 18-cycle PCR used universal primers M1SS and BC2_uni_R on all cDNA. Turning to the authors' computational methods: Normalization of each sample was performed by random selection of 1 million high-quality reads, each carrying a distinct molecular identifier. Reads with shared molecular identifiers were discarded instead of being binned into consensus sequences. MiTCR, run with a Q25 quality threshold and the strictest error-elimination algorithm, handled CDR3 identification, clonotype clustering and error correction. Lower-bound total TCR beta diversity was estimated with a nonparametric unseen species model using Euler transformation. The raw public reads went through TCRdb reprocessing: fastp at Q25, MiXCR clone calling, in-frame beta chains kept. Entries that share a CDR3 protein sequence are merged under the most common genes and DNA. TCRdb's processing, not the study's, gives the V and J calls here. The sample includes roughly 1 million distinct CDR3 sequences, with 25% observed a single time. Approximately 0.79% of the sample is in the top ten clones.

These same data were also listed under a study on T cells of mothers and their children. That second publication adds: Donors were nine systemically healthy Caucasian individuals: three mothers and their six children. cDNA synthesis consumed the entire amount of extracted RNA, loaded at 1.5 ug RNA in each 15 ul reaction. In the second PCR, sample barcodes and 2-4 random nucleotides were introduced via the M1S primer. Over 8 million TCR beta CDR3 reads came from each mother, compared with about 3 million reads from each child. Thymic selection similarly shapes TCR recombination output in related and unrelated pairs, with minor effect from inherited differences. Normalized repertoire overlap in related mother-child pairs was always slightly higher than in unrelated mother-child pairs, but the difference was never significant. With a sensitivity of about 100 clones per million clonotypes, no persistent microchimeric T cell clones were detected. To look for features that set related mother-child pairs apart from unrelated individuals, the researchers ran deep NGS to compare the TCR beta repertoires of mothers and children. The mean age was 40 +/- 4 years for the mothers and approximately 11 +/- 4 years for the children. Libraries were sequenced on Illumina HiSeq 2000 with 100+100 nt paired-end reads after adapter ligation with NEBNext reagents. To prevent cross-contamination, the mother and child libraries were prepared a month apart and were sequenced in separate runs. Between 500,000 and 2,000,000 distinct TCR beta clonotypes were identified per donor. Naive TCR beta clonotypes were estimated from low-frequency clonotypes matched to each donor's FACS-determined naive share, without sorting.

The clonotype originates from a girl aged 2 to 9 in good health. Recombination linked TRBV7-2 to TRBJ2-3, with an unclear D gene assignment. The sample taken for sequencing was blood. The DNA sequence reads TGTGCCAGCAGCTTCGGCCGCACAGATACGCAGTATTTT. The resulting protein is CASSFGRTDTQYF.